This T cell receptor (beta chain) is from a study of cytomegalovirus exposure and HLA in healthy donors. Study results and limitations: Another analysis was done later, and it associated 15,000 to 20,000 TCR beta sequences with HLA alleles at 0.05 false discovery rate. Sequencing artifact likely explains a cluster of highly shared sequence variants.

A multiplex PCR was run with 60 Vbeta primers and 13 Jbeta primers. Here immunoSEQ multiplex PCR was the method, and the copy in TCRdb shows in-frame clones only, minus some. The table includes 80,000 to 90,000 clones, approximately 79% detected once. A note on this clone: The antigen is not known.

Sequenced sample: PBMCs. This sequence was found in a man younger than 45 in good health and CMV-seronegative.

CDR3 protein: CASFTGLGPYNEQFF. Here the CDR3 DNA reads TGTGCCTCATTCACAGGGCTTGGGCCCTACAATGAGCAGTTCTTC. V and J are TRBV19 and TRBJ2-1; possible D gene TRBD1, 6 bases. The germline V gene encodes CDR1 LNHDA and CDR2 SQIVND (reference sequence). There are 15 residues in the CDR3. The V and J ends lost 11 bases and 2 bases respectively, with 19 bases between them.